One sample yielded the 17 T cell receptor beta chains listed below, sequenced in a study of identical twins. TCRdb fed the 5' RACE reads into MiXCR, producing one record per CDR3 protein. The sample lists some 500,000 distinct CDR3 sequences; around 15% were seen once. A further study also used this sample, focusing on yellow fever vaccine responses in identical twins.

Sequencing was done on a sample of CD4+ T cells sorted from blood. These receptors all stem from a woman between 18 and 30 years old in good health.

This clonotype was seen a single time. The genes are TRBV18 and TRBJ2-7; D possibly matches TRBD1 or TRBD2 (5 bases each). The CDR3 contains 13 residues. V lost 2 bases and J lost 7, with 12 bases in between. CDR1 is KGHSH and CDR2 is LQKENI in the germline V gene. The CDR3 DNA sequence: TGTGCCAGCTCACCAGGCTCCGAGGGGGAGCAGTACTTC. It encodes CASSPGSEGEQYF.

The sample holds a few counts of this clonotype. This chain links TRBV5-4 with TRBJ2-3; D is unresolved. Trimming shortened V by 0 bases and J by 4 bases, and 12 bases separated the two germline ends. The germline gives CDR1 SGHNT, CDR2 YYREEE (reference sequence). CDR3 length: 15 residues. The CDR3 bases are TGTGCCAGCAGCTTGGGAAGGAACCCCGCAGATACGCAGTATTTT. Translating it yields CASSLGRNPADTQYF.

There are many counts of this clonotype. The CDR3, as DNA: TGTGCCAGCAGCTTAAATATCGGCCGTACAAACACCGGGGAGCTGTTTTTT. This codes for CASSLNIGRTNTGELFF. The V and J genes are TRBV7-3 and TRBJ2-2; D is ambiguous. V lost 1 base, J lost 2 bases, and 14 bases lay in between. In germline, CDR1 is SGHTA, CDR2 FQGTGA. CDR3 length: 17 amino acids.

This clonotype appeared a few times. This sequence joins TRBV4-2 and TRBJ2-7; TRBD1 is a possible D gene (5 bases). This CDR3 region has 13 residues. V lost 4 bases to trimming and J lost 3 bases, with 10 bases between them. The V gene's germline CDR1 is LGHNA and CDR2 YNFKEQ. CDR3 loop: CASSRGRVYEQYF. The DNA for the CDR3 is TGTGCCAGCAGCCGGGGCAGGGTCTACGAGCAGTACTTC.

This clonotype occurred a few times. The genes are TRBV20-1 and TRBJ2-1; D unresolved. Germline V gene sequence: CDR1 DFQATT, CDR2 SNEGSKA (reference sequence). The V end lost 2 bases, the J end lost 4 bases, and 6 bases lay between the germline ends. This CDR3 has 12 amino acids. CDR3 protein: CSARLPYNEQFF. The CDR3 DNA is TGCAGTGCTAGACTACCGTACAATGAGCAGTTCTTC.

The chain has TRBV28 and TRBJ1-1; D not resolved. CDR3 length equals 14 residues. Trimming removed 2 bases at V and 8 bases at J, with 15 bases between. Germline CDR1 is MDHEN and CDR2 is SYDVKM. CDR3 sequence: CASSLIQREKEAFF. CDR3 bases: TGTGCCAGCAGTTTAATACAGCGAGAAAAAGAAGCTTTCTTT.

The CDR3 here is CASSDPAAGGANVLTF. The CDR3, as DNA: TGTGCCAGCAGCGACCCAGCGGCAGGGGGGGCCAACGTCCTGACTTTC. The V and J genes are TRBV12-3 or TRBV12-4 and TRBJ2-6; either TRBD1 or TRBD2 may supply D (5 bases each). Between the trimmed V and J ends, which lost 6 bases and 4 bases, there was a span of 16 bases. CDR3 length equals 16 residues.

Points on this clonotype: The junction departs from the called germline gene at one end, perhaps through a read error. CDR3: CASSLASRSGSGTDTQYF. CDR3 coding DNA: TGTGCCAGCAGCTTAGCGTCTCGGAGCGGGTCGGGCACGGATACGCAGTATTTT. The rearrangement uses TRBV7-2 and TRBJ2-3, with D maybe TRBD2 (6 bases). Germline-derived CDR1 and CDR2 are SGHTA and FQGNSA. There are 18 residues in the CDR3.

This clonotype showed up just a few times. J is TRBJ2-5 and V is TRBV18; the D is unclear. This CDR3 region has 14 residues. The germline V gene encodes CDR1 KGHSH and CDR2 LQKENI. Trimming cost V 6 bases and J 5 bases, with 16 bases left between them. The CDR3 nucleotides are TGTGCCAGCTCGCCAGAATTGCAAGAGGAGACCCAGTACTTC. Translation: CASSPELQEETQYF.

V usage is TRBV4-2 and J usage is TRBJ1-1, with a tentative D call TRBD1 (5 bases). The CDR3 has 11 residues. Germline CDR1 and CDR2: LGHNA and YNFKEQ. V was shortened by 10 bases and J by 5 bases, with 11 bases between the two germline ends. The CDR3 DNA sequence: TGTGCCACCCGGGGGACGACTGAAGCTTTCTTT. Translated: CATRGTTEAFF.

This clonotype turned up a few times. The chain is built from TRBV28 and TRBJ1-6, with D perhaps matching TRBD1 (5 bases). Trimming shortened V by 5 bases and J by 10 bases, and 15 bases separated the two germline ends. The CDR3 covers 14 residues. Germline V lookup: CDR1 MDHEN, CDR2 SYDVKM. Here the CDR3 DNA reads TGTGCCAGCAGTGCCACCTGGGGGGGGTCACCCCTCCACTTT. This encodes CASSATWGGSPLHF.

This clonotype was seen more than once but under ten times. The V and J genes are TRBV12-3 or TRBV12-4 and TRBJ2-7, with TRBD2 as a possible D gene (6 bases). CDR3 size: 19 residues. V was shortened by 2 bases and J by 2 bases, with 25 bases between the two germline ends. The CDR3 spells CASSLIGSPAGRAPYEQYF. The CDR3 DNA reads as TGTGCCAGCAGTTTAATCGGTTCCCCGGCGGGACGGGCCCCCTACGAGCAGTACTTC.

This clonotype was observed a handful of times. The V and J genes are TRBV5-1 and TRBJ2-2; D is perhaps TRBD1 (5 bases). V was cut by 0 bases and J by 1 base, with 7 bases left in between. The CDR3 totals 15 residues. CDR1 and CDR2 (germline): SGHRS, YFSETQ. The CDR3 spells CASSLVRENTGELFF. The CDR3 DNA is TGCGCCAGCAGCTTGGTCAGGGAGAACACCGGGGAGCTGTTTTTT.

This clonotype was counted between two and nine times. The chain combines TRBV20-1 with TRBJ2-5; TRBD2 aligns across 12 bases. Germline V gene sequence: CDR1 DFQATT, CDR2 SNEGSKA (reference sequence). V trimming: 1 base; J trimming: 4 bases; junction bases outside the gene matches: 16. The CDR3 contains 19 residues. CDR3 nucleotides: TGCAGTGCTAGAGGAAGGACAGGGCGGCCTAGCGGGGGGGGAGAGACCCAGTACTTC. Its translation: CSARGRTGRPSGGGETQYF.

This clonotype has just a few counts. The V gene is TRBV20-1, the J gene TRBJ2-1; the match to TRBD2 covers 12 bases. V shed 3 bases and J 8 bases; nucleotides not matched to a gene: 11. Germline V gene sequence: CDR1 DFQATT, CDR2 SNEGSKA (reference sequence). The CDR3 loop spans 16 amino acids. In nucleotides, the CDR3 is TGCAGTGCTAGTCTCCTAGCGGGAGGGCCCGTCGATGAGCAGTTCTTC. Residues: CSASLLAGGPVDEQFF.

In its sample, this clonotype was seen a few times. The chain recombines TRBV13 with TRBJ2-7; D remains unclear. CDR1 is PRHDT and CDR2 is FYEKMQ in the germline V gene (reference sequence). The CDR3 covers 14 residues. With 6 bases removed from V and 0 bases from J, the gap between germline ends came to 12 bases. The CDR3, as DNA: TGTGCCAGCAGAGCCAGACATGGCTCCTACGAGCAGTACTTC. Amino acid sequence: CASRARHGSYEQYF.

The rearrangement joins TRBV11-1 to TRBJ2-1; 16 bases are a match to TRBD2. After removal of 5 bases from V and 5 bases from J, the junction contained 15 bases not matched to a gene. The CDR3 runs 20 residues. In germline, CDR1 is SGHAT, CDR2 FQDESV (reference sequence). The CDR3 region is CASSPPGLAGGLVRNNEQFF. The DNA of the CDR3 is TGTGCCAGCAGCCCACCGGGACTAGCGGGGGGGCTTGTCAGGAACAATGAGCAGTTCTTC.